This T cell receptor beta chain was observed in a study of blood T cells in healthy people across ages. Regarding the study as a whole: Estimated diversity that came from one million T cells was considered an underestimate.

Germline V CDR1 and CDR2: MGHRA, YSYEKL. The CDR3 loop spans 15 amino acids. V gave up 2 bases and J gave up 6 bases; unmatched junction bases: 5. Comments on this clonotype: What it binds is not known.

A second PCR, run for about 7 to 12 cycles, used a sample-barcoded 5' primer plus a J-beta primer mix. Researchers report that a template-switch adaptor with 12 random nucleotides tagged each cDNA molecule. TCRdb called the 5' RACE reads again in MiXCR, with one record for every CDR3 protein. Among more than 900,000 distinct CDR3 sequences listed, approximately 25% were seen once. The authors extracted at least 5 micrograms of total RNA per sample. A further study also used this sample, focusing on T cells of mothers and their children. That study adds: Thymic selection molds TCR recombination output in a comparable way in related and unrelated pairs.

V gene TRBV4-1 combines with J gene TRBJ2-1; 9 nucleotides match TRBD2. Source material: blood. This clonotype originated in a girl aged 2-9 years in good health. Written as DNA, the CDR3 is TGCGCCAGCAGCCAAATAGCGGGAGTAGGCAATGAGCAGTTCTTC. Translation: CASSQIAGVGNEQFF.